Following are 24 T cell receptor beta chains from one sample sequenced in a study of post-analysis software for immune sequencing data. Antigens of these TCRs are unknown. Notes on the study in general: A few TRBV segments occurring more often in patients than controls included TRBV5-6, TRBV5-1 and TRBV20-1.

Unique molecular identifiers tagged the TCR beta cDNA libraries. TCRdb processed the PCR reads anew with MiXCR; each CDR3 protein has one entry. In the table there are some 890,000 distinct CDR3 sequences, approximately 53% of which are singletons. The sample taken for sequencing was blood. All receptors come from a girl aged 10-17 years with multiple sclerosis.

This clonotype was detected once. The chain combines TRBV11-2 with TRBJ2-3, with 7 bases that match TRBD2. The V segment lost 7 bases and the J segment 4 bases; nucleotides outside the gene matches: 11. The CDR3 runs to 15 residues. Germline loops: CDR1 SGHAT, CDR2 FQNNGV. CDR3 amino acids: CASNPSTSMADTQYF. The CDR3 DNA reads as TGTGCCAGCAACCCATCGACTAGCATGGCAGATACGCAGTATTTT.

The chain combines TRBV29-1 with TRBJ2-1; 7 bases map to TRBD1. The CDR3 is 15 amino acids. Germline assignment: CDR1 SQVTM and CDR2 ANQGSEA. V lost 3 bases, J lost 5 bases, and 10 bases stayed unmatched. The CDR3 here is CSVDWGEGANNEQFF. In DNA, the CDR3 is TGCAGCGTTGATTGGGGAGAGGGGGCCAACAATGAGCAGTTCTTC.

This clonotype was seen a handful of times. The chain recombines TRBV4-1 with TRBJ2-5; D might be TRBD1 (7 bases). The CDR3 is 15 residues long. V was trimmed by 1 base and J by 2 bases, leaving 11 bases between them. The germline V gene has CDR1 MGHRA and CDR2 YSYEKL. This CDR3 reads CASSQVAGQQETQYF. Here the CDR3 DNA reads TGCGCCAGCAGCCAAGTGGCGGGACAGCAAGAGACCCAGTACTTC.

J is TRBJ1-2 and V is TRBV20-1; D remains ambiguous. The V and J ends lost 1 base and 8 bases respectively, with 8 bases between them. The V gene's germline CDR1 is DFQATT and CDR2 SNEGSKA (reference sequence). The CDR3 totals 11 residues. The CDR3 protein is CSARVDEGYTF. The CDR3 DNA sequence: TGCAGTGCTAGAGTTGACGAAGGCTACACCTTC.

V and J are TRBV7-9 and TRBJ2-3; no reliable D call. Per germline, CDR1 SEHNR and CDR2 FQNEAQ (reference sequence). Trimming cost V 0 bases and J 1 base, with 11 bases left between them. The CDR3 has 16 residues. The CDR3 nucleotides read TGTGCCAGCAGCTTAGCGACACCGATTGGCACAGATACGCAGTATTTT. The encoded protein is CASSLATPIGTDTQYF.

The V gene is TRBV6-1, the J gene TRBJ2-7, with D possibly TRBD1 on 5 matching bases. The CDR3 is made up of 16 amino acids. The V end was cut by 4 bases, the J end by 3 bases, with 19 bases between. CDR1 MNHNS and CDR2 SASEGT come from the germline V gene. The CDR3 loop is CASSGRQGGRGYEQYF. CDR3 DNA: TGTGCCAGCAGTGGGCGGCAGGGCGGAAGGGGCTACGAGCAGTACTTC.

The chain has TRBV7-8 and TRBJ2-4; 9 bases map to TRBD1. The CDR3 has 17 residues. V shed 3 bases, J shed 13 bases, and the junction held 19 bases outside the gene matches. Germline V lookup: CDR1 SGHVS, CDR2 FQNEAQ. The CDR3 coding sequence is TGTGCCAGCAGCTTGACAGGGGGAGGGTCTGGAAAAAAGGAGCAGTACTTC. Protein sequence: CASSLTGGGSGKKEQYF. The full variable domain, its missing parts supplied by reference TRBV7-8 and TRBJ2-4, is GAGVSQSPRYKVAKRGQDVALRCDPISGHVSLFWYQQALGQGPEFLTYFQNEAQLDKSGLPSDRFFAERPEGSVSTLKIQRTQQEDSAVYLCASSLTGGGSGKKEQYFGAGTRLSVL.

This clonotype has more than one count but fewer than ten. The chain is built from TRBV7-9 and TRBJ2-5; TRBD2 aligns across 9 bases. From germline, CDR1 is SEHNR and CDR2 FQNEAQ (reference sequence). The CDR3 runs 15 residues. Germline trimming cut 2 bases from V and 1 base from J; bases unmatched to any gene: 2. In nucleotides, the CDR3 is TGTGCCAGCAGCTTACTAGCGGGGCTCCAAGAGACCCAGTACTTC. Translation gives CASSLLAGLQETQYF.

This clonotype turned up a few times. V gene TRBV5-1 combines with J gene TRBJ2-3, with a possible D match to TRBD2 (5 bases). Per germline, CDR1 SGHRS and CDR2 YFSETQ. V was clipped by 4 bases and J by 6 bases, with 15 bases between them. The CDR3 spans 14 residues. CDR3 amino acids: CASSESGPRDTQYF. The CDR3 coding sequence is TGCGCCAGCAGCGAGAGCGGACCCCGGGATACGCAGTATTTT. The full variable domain, rest sourced from reference TRBV5-1 and TRBJ2-3, is KAGVTQTPRYLIKTRGQQVTLSCSPISGHRSVSWYQQTPGQGLQFLFEYFSETQRNKGNFPGRFSGRQFSNSRSEMNVSTLELGDSALYLCASSESGPRDTQYFGPGTRLTVL.

The gene calls are TRBV6-6 and TRBJ1-6; a possible D gene is TRBD1 (6 bases). Germline V gene lookup returns CDR1 MNHNY and CDR2 SVGAGI (reference sequence). Trimming shortened V by 6 bases and J by 9 bases, and 15 bases separated the two germline ends. The CDR3 is 14 residues long. CDR3 region: CASRQQGLSSPLHF. CDR3 DNA: TGTGCCAGCAGACAACAGGGTCTATCTTCACCCCTCCACTTT.

The genes are TRBV29-1 and TRBJ2-4, with TRBD1 identical over 7 bases. Losses at the gene ends were 3 bases for V and 2 bases for J; bases not matched to a gene: 7. CDR3 size: 15 residues. The germline V gene has CDR1 SQVTM and CDR2 ANQGSEA. CDR3 loop: CSVDGAGGPKNIQYF. Here the CDR3 DNA reads TGCAGCGTTGACGGGGCAGGGGGTCCCAAAAACATTCAGTACTTC.

The rearrangement joins TRBV5-1 to TRBJ2-6, with TRBD2 as a possible D gene (6 bases). The germline V gene encodes CDR1 SGHRS and CDR2 YFSETQ. This CDR3 comprises 19 residues. V dropped 2 bases and J dropped 0 bases, with 18 bases sitting between them. The CDR3 spells CASSLEVGGAPSGANVLTF. CDR3 DNA: TGCGCCAGCAGCTTAGAGGTAGGAGGGGCCCCCTCTGGGGCCAACGTCCTGACTTTC.

The CDR3 loop is CASSAYSRDNYGYTF. CDR3 sequence (DNA): TGTGCCAGCAGCGCGTACAGTAGGGATAACTATGGCTACACCTTC. The rearrangement joins TRBV9 to TRBJ1-2; no reliable D call. The germline gives CDR1 SGDLS, CDR2 YYNGEE. The V and J ends lost 3 bases and 1 base respectively, with 13 bases between them. This CDR3 is built from 15 residues. The complete variable domain, with remaining parts taken from reference TRBV9 and TRBJ1-2, reads DSGVTQTPKHLITATGQRVTLRCSPRSGDLSVYWYQQSLDQGLQFLIQYYNGEERAKGNILERFSAQQFPDLHSELNLSSLELGDSALYFCASSAYSRDNYGYTFGSGTRLTVV.

The table lists this clonotype with a few counts. CDR3 region: CSARDNGDRSYGYTF. The CDR3 DNA reads as TGCAGTGCTAGAGATAATGGTGACAGGAGCTATGGCTACACCTTC. This chain connects TRBV20-1 to TRBJ1-2, with D tentatively TRBD1 (6 bases). The CDR3 spans 15 residues. In germline, CDR1 is DFQATT, CDR2 SNEGSKA (reference sequence). V lost 0 bases and J 4 bases, leaving 15 bases between the germline ends.

This clonotype was seen more than once but under ten times. The chain couples TRBV7-2 to TRBJ1-2, with TRBD1 as a possible D gene (6 bases). The V and J ends lost 6 bases and 4 bases respectively, with 15 bases between them. The CDR3 is 14 amino acids. Germline V gene data show CDR1 as SGHTA and CDR2 as FQGNSA. As DNA, the CDR3 is TGTGCCAGCAGATTAATGACAGGAATCTATGGCTACACCTTC. Protein product: CASRLMTGIYGYTF.

This clonotype has a handful of counts. The chain is built from TRBV29-1 and TRBJ2-7, with TRBD2 identical over 10 bases. From germline, CDR1 is SQVTM and CDR2 ANQGSEA. With 3 bases clipped from V and 0 bases from J, the junction kept 2 bases outside the gene matches. The CDR3 totals 14 residues. The CDR3 spells CSVDSSGSSYEQYF. The DNA for the CDR3 is TGCAGCGTTGACTCTAGCGGGAGCTCCTACGAGCAGTACTTC.

The rearrangement uses TRBV20-1 and TRBJ2-7; 9 nucleotides align to TRBD1. The CDR3 is 13 amino acids. V dropped 3 bases and J dropped 6; count of bases not matched to a gene: 6. CDR1 and CDR2 from the germline V gene are DFQATT and SNEGSKA (reference sequence). The CDR3 nucleotides are TGCAGTGCTAGCGGGACAGGGCGTTTCGAGCAGTACTTC. It encodes CSASGTGRFEQYF.

The chain links TRBV5-1 to TRBJ2-5; D may be TRBD1 (5 bases). This CDR3 contains 16 residues. V shed 4 bases and J shed 2 bases, with 18 bases lying between them. Germline lookup yields CDR1 SGHRS and CDR2 YFSETQ. The DNA for the CDR3 is TGCGCCAGCAGCCTCGGCACAGGCGCAGATCAAGAGACCCAGTACTTC. Its protein product is CASSLGTGADQETQYF.

The gene calls are TRBV5-1 and TRBJ2-1; no definite D call. This CDR3 contains 15 residues. Germline CDR1 reads SGHRS; CDR2 reads YFSETQ. Trimming left V 1 base short and J 2 bases short, with 10 bases between. CDR3 nucleotides: TGCGCCAGCAGCTTGAGGTCAGTTACCTACAATGAGCAGTTCTTC. As protein: CASSLRSVTYNEQFF. Full variable domain (outside the CDR3, taken from reference TRBV5-1 and TRBJ2-1): KAGVTQTPRYLIKTRGQQVTLSCSPISGHRSVSWYQQTPGQGLQFLFEYFSETQRNKGNFPGRFSGRQFSNSRSEMNVSTLELGDSALYLCASSLRSVTYNEQFFGPGTRLTVL.

This clonotype was counted only a few times. V and J are TRBV3-1 and TRBJ2-6, with a possible D match to TRBD2 (6 bases). The CDR3 consists of 17 residues. Germline values: CDR1 LGHDT, CDR2 YNNKEL (reference sequence). Trimming removed 4 bases at V and 0 bases at J, with 13 bases between. The CDR3 is CASSRGTVSSGANVLTF. The CDR3 bases are TGTGCCAGCAGCCGCGGGACGGTGAGCTCTGGGGCCAACGTCCTGACTTTC.

This clonotype has a handful of counts. V and J are TRBV20-1 and TRBJ2-7, with D possibly TRBD2 on 6 matching bases. Germline CDR1 and CDR2: DFQATT and SNEGSKA (reference sequence). V was clipped by 6 bases and J by 3 bases, with 18 bases between them. This CDR3 spans 14 amino acids. The DNA for the CDR3 is TGCAGTGCAGACCTGGGGCCAGCGGGCTACGAGCAGTACTTC. This encodes CSADLGPAGYEQYF.

The chain is built from TRBV12-3 or TRBV12-4 and TRBJ2-1; D is uncertain. The CDR3 covers 16 residues. V dropped 7 bases and J dropped 0 bases, with 16 bases sitting between them. In DNA form, the CDR3 reads TGTGCCAGCACTCACCAGTGGGGTCACTCCTACAATGAGCAGTTCTTC. Its translation is CASTHQWGHSYNEQFF.

The chain combines TRBV6-6 with TRBJ2-1; 9 positions agree with TRBD1. In germline, CDR1 is MNHNY, CDR2 SVGAGI (reference sequence). Trimming removed 5 bases from V and 4 bases from J; junction bases left unmatched: 6. The CDR3 runs 15 residues. The CDR3 region has the DNA TGTGCCAGCAGTGCACCGGGACAGGGATACAATGAGCAGTTCTTC. Protein: CASSAPGQGYNEQFF.

The V call is TRBV18, the J call TRBJ2-1; 7 nucleotides align to TRBD1. CDR1 KGHSH and CDR2 LQKENI come from the germline V gene. This CDR3 spans 12 amino acids. J was trimmed by 13 bases and V by 4 bases; bases with no gene match: 7. Here the CDR3 DNA reads TGTGCCAGCTCACTGACAGGGTTCCCCCAGTTCTTC. Protein product: CASSLTGFPQFF.